This is a list of T cell receptor beta chains from one sample in a study of CD8+CD57+ T cells in acquired aplastic anemia. TCRdb independently ran MiXCR on the reads; one entry per CDR3 protein. This sample has around 250,000 distinct CDR3 sequences; 50% to 70% occur once, and the top ten carry approximately 8%. The specimen sequenced was sorted CD4+, CD8+, or CD8+CD57+ T cells (not recorded which) from PBMCs. These receptors all stem from a human donor with severe aplastic anemia or a healthy control (not recorded which). Both conserved end residues are part of each CDR3. D genes are given only for firm matches. Only part of the rows carry a size: once, few, many, or a class if the clone is expanded.

j_gene: TRBJ1-6
len: 17
v_gene: TRBV7-6
d_gene: .
abundance: many
CDR3nt: TGTGCCAGCAGCCCCCTTGGAGGTCTCCAAGTGAATTCACCCCTCCACTTT
CDR3aa: CASSPLGGLQVNSPLHF

j_gene: TRBJ1-1
len: 14
v_gene: TRBV11-1
d_gene: .
abundance: .
CDR3nt: TGTGCCAGCAGCTTATCAGGGCCTGGGGCTGAAGCTTTCTTT
CDR3aa: CASSLSGPGAEAFF

j_gene: TRBJ1-2
len: 15
v_gene: TRBV10-3
d_gene: .
abundance: .
CDR3nt: TGTGCCATCAGTGAGTCCCCGGTGGGCGGCTATGGCTACACCTTC
CDR3aa: CAISESPVGGYGYTF

j_gene: TRBJ2-7
len: 17
v_gene: TRBV7-9
d_gene: .
abundance: .
CDR3nt: TGTGCCAGCAGCTCGTCCCTGTTTCGAGGGTTTTGCTTCGAGCAGTACTTC
CDR3aa: CASSSSLFRGFCFEQYF

j_gene: TRBJ2-7
len: 15
v_gene: TRBV2
d_gene: TRBD1
abundance: few
CDR3nt: TGTGCCAGCAGAGGAGTGGGACAGGGGCCGTCCGAGCAGTACTTC
CDR3aa: CASRGVGQGPSEQYF

j_gene: TRBJ2-5
len: 18
v_gene: TRBV20-1
d_gene: TRBD2
abundance: .
CDR3nt: TGCAGTGCTGTCAGACTAGCGGGGGGGCTTGGTTTTGGAGAGACCCAGTACTTC
CDR3aa: CSAVRLAGGLGFGETQYF

j_gene: TRBJ2-7
len: 15
v_gene: TRBV14
d_gene: TRBD2
abundance: once
CDR3nt: TGTGCCAGCAGCCAAGGTAGCGGGAGGGGCTACGAGCAGTACTTC
CDR3aa: CASSQGSGRGYEQYF

j_gene: TRBJ2-7
len: 11
v_gene: TRBV2
d_gene: .
abundance: .
CDR3nt: TGTGCCAGCAGTGTCCAGGTCGAGCAGTACTTC
CDR3aa: CASSVQVEQYF

j_gene: TRBJ2-2
len: 15
v_gene: TRBV20-1
d_gene: TRBD2
abundance: many
CDR3nt: TGCAGTGCTAGAGTTGGCGGGGGGCGGACCGGGGAGCTGTTTTTT
CDR3aa: CSARVGGGRTGELFF

j_gene: TRBJ2-1
len: 16
v_gene: TRBV24-1
d_gene: TRBD2
abundance: .
CDR3nt: TGTGCCACCAGTGATTACGGGACTAGCGGGAGGAATGAGCAGTTCTTC
CDR3aa: CATSDYGTSGRNEQFF

j_gene: TRBJ2-1
len: 11
v_gene: TRBV20-1
d_gene: .
abundance: .
CDR3nt: TGCAGTGCTAGCCGGCGAAATGAGCAGTTCTTC
CDR3aa: CSASRRNEQFF

j_gene: TRBJ1-1
len: 13
v_gene: TRBV29-1
d_gene: .
abundance: .
CDR3nt: TGCAGCGTTGTTCGGAAGTTGAACACTGAAGCTTTCTTT
CDR3aa: CSVVRKLNTEAFF

j_gene: TRBJ1-5
len: 15
v_gene: TRBV19
d_gene: TRBD1
abundance: .
CDR3nt: TGTGCCAGTATCAAGGACAGGTTGATCAATCAGCCCCAGCGTTTT
CDR3aa: CASIKDRLINQPQRF

j_gene: TRBJ1-2
len: 14
v_gene: TRBV24-1
d_gene: .
abundance: .
CDR3nt: TGTGCCACCAGTGACCCCTCCGGGAACTATGGCTACACCTTC
CDR3aa: CATSDPSGNYGYTF

j_gene: TRBJ2-5
len: 15
v_gene: TRBV15
d_gene: .
abundance: .
CDR3nt: TGTGCCACCAGCAGAGATCTGGCTAGCAGGGAGACCCAGTACTTC
CDR3aa: CATSRDLASRETQYF

j_gene: TRBJ1-2
len: 14
v_gene: TRBV2
d_gene: .
abundance: few
CDR3nt: TGTGCCAGCAGTACTCGACAGCTGGGCTATGGCTACACCTTC
CDR3aa: CASSTRQLGYGYTF

j_gene: TRBJ1-3
len: 14
v_gene: TRBV7-2
d_gene: .
abundance: .
CDR3nt: TGTGCCAGCAGCCCGGGGCTCGCTGGAAACACCATATGTTTT
CDR3aa: CASSPGLAGNTICF

j_gene: TRBJ2-1
len: 15
v_gene: TRBV6-5
d_gene: .
abundance: many
CDR3nt: TGTGCCAGCAGTTACGGAACAGGTAACGGAGGTGAGCAGTTCTTC
CDR3aa: CASSYGTGNGGEQFF

j_gene: TRBJ2-7
len: 13
v_gene: TRBV20-1
d_gene: .
abundance: .
CDR3nt: TGCAGTGCTAGAGTGGGCTGCTCCTACGAGCAGTACTTC
CDR3aa: CSARVGCSYEQYF

j_gene: TRBJ2-7
len: 12
v_gene: TRBV2
d_gene: .
abundance: .
CDR3nt: TGTGCCAGCAGTAAGGAAGGATACGAGCAGTACTTC
CDR3aa: CASSKEGYEQYF

j_gene: TRBJ1-1
len: 16
v_gene: TRBV10-3
d_gene: TRBD1
abundance: .
CDR3nt: TGTGCCATCGGGGAATGGACAGGACAACTGAACACTGAAGCTTTCTTT
CDR3aa: CAIGEWTGQLNTEAFF

j_gene: TRBJ2-7
len: 15
v_gene: TRBV5-1
d_gene: TRBD1
abundance: once
CDR3nt: TGCGCCAGCAGCCCTGGGGACAGTGCTGCCTACGAGCAGTACTTC
CDR3aa: CASSPGDSAAYEQYF

j_gene: TRBJ1-5
len: 14
v_gene: TRBV6-1
d_gene: .
abundance: many
CDR3nt: TGTGCCAGCAGTGAAGTTTATAGCAATCAGCCCCAGCATTTT
CDR3aa: CASSEVYSNQPQHF

j_gene: TRBJ2-2
len: 15
v_gene: TRBV5-4
d_gene: TRBD2
abundance: .
CDR3nt: TGTGCCAGCAGCAAAGCGGGAGGGCGGTCCGGGGAGCTGTTTTTT
CDR3aa: CASSKAGGRSGELFF

j_gene: TRBJ1-5
len: 15
v_gene: TRBV5-1
d_gene: TRBD1
abundance: .
CDR3nt: TGCGCCAGCAGCTTGGACGGACAGGGCAATCAGCCCCAGCATTTT
CDR3aa: CASSLDGQGNQPQHF

j_gene: TRBJ1-2
len: 14
v_gene: TRBV5-1
d_gene: TRBD1
abundance: once
CDR3nt: TGCGCCAGCAGCTGGACAGGGGCTGGTTATGGCTACACCTTC
CDR3aa: CASSWTGAGYGYTF

j_gene: TRBJ2-3
len: 17
v_gene: TRBV4-2
d_gene: .
abundance: many
CDR3nt: TGTGCCAGCAGCCAAGAGTGGGGCGGGGGCAGTTCGGATACGCAGTATTTT
CDR3aa: CASSQEWGGGSSDTQYF

j_gene: TRBJ2-1
len: 14
v_gene: TRBV5-1
d_gene: .
abundance: .
CDR3nt: TGCGCCAGCAGCTTGGGTCGACCGAGGGATGAGCAGTTCTTC
CDR3aa: CASSLGRPRDEQFF

j_gene: TRBJ1-1
len: 13
v_gene: TRBV4-3
d_gene: TRBD1
abundance: many
CDR3nt: TGCGCCAGCAGCCAGACAGGGAGCACTGAAGCTTTCTTT
CDR3aa: CASSQTGSTEAFF

j_gene: TRBJ2-2
len: 12
v_gene: TRBV19
d_gene: .
abundance: .
CDR3nt: TGTGCCACCCTTCCCAGGGCCGGGGAGCTGTTTTTT
CDR3aa: CATLPRAGELFF

j_gene: TRBJ1-1
len: 14
v_gene: TRBV7-2
d_gene: .
abundance: .
CDR3nt: TGTGCCAGCAGCAGGAGGGTCATGAACACTGAAGCTTTCTTT
CDR3aa: CASSRRVMNTEAFF

j_gene: TRBJ2-3
len: 16
v_gene: TRBV18
d_gene: TRBD1
abundance: few
CDR3nt: TGTGCCAGCTCACCACAACAGGGGGGAATGCGAGATACGCAGTATTTT
CDR3aa: CASSPQQGGMRDTQYF

j_gene: TRBJ2-7
len: 17
v_gene: TRBV7-2
d_gene: TRBD1
abundance: many
CDR3nt: TGTGCCAGCAGCTTAGCGTGGGACAGGGATTATCCCTACGAGCAGTACTTC
CDR3aa: CASSLAWDRDYPYEQYF

j_gene: TRBJ2-7
len: 15
v_gene: TRBV10-3
d_gene: .
abundance: few
CDR3nt: TGTGCCATCAGTGAGCTAAGCGCCGTCTTCTACGAGCAGTACTTC
CDR3aa: CAISELSAVFYEQYF

j_gene: TRBJ2-2
len: 18
v_gene: TRBV9
d_gene: .
abundance: .
CDR3nt: TGTGCCAGCAGCGTAGATGTAGGAATCCGAATAAACACCGGGGAGCTGTTTTTT
CDR3aa: CASSVDVGIRINTGELFF

j_gene: TRBJ1-1
len: 15
v_gene: TRBV20-1
d_gene: TRBD1
abundance: .
CDR3nt: TGCAGTGCTAGAGGACAGGGGGGGTTGAACACTGAAGCTTTCTTT
CDR3aa: CSARGQGGLNTEAFF

j_gene: TRBJ1-5
len: 12
v_gene: TRBV7-9
d_gene: .
abundance: .
CDR3nt: TGTGCCAGCAGTGAACAGGGTTCGCCCCAGCATTTT
CDR3aa: CASSEQGSPQHF

j_gene: TRBJ2-5
len: 15
v_gene: TRBV20-1
d_gene: .
abundance: many
CDR3nt: TGCAGTGCTAGGACTCGGCTAGTAACCCGGGAGACCCAGTACTTC
CDR3aa: CSARTRLVTRETQYF

j_gene: TRBJ1-1
len: 12
v_gene: TRBV2
d_gene: .
abundance: .
CDR3nt: TGTGCCCAGTACATCCCGGGGACTGAAGCTTTCTTT
CDR3aa: CAQYIPGTEAFF

j_gene: TRBJ2-2
len: 15
v_gene: TRBV2
d_gene: .
abundance: .
CDR3nt: TGTGCCAGCAGTGAGTTGGGGACGAACACCGGGGAGCTGTTTTTT
CDR3aa: CASSELGTNTGELFF

j_gene: TRBJ2-5
len: 16
v_gene: TRBV15
d_gene: TRBD2
abundance: .
CDR3nt: TGTGCCACCAGCAGAGCAGGTAGCGGGAGCCCAGAGACCCAGTACTTC
CDR3aa: CATSRAGSGSPETQYF

j_gene: TRBJ2-6
len: 17
v_gene: TRBV7-3
d_gene: .
abundance: .
CDR3nt: TGTGCCAGCAGTCGCGTCTTCGGCAGCTCTGGGGCCAACGTCCTGACTTTC
CDR3aa: CASSRVFGSSGANVLTF

j_gene: TRBJ1-5
len: 16
v_gene: TRBV7-8
d_gene: .
abundance: .
CDR3nt: TGTGCCAGCAGCTTCGGGGGCCAGCTGAGGAATCAGCCCCAGCATTTT
CDR3aa: CASSFGGQLRNQPQHF

j_gene: TRBJ2-2
len: 14
v_gene: TRBV12-3/TRBV12-4
d_gene: TRBD1
abundance: many
CDR3nt: TGTGCCAGCAGGGGGACAGGATCGGACGGGGAGCTGTTTTTT
CDR3aa: CASRGTGSDGELFF

j_gene: TRBJ2-3
len: 14
v_gene: TRBV6-1
d_gene: .
abundance: .
CDR3nt: TGTGCCAGCTTGTTTGGCAGGGGGGCAGATACGCAGTATTTT
CDR3aa: CASLFGRGADTQYF

j_gene: TRBJ2-5
len: 10
v_gene: TRBV20-1
d_gene: .
abundance: .
CDR3nt: TGCAGTGCACTGCAAGAGACCCAGTACTTC
CDR3aa: CSALQETQYF

j_gene: TRBJ2-3
len: 14
v_gene: TRBV6-5
d_gene: .
abundance: .
CDR3nt: TGTACCAGCAGTTACGGGGCCCCGGGGGGCGAGCAGTACTTT
CDR3aa: CTSSYGAPGGEQYF

j_gene: TRBJ2-1
len: 15
v_gene: TRBV29-1
d_gene: .
abundance: .
CDR3nt: TGCAGCGTTGATCCCGGGACACTAACCTACAATGAGCAGTTCTTC
CDR3aa: CSVDPGTLTYNEQFF

j_gene: TRBJ1-1
len: 15
v_gene: TRBV11-3
d_gene: .
abundance: .
CDR3nt: TGTGCCAGCAGCGCCGTGGGGGTGAAGGACACTGAAGCTTTCTTT
CDR3aa: CASSAVGVKDTEAFF